Sequencing of this TCR beta chain was carried out in a study of cytomegalovirus exposure and HLA in healthy donors. The study ran its PCR with 60 Vbeta and 13 Jbeta primers. Profiling relied on immunoSEQ multiplex PCR, and the TCRdb table lists in-frame clones only, not all of them. Here the sample spans 150,000 to 200,000 clones, roughly 83% being singletons. The V gene's germline CDR1 is SGHAT and CDR2 FQNNGV. V dropped 5 bases and J dropped 1 base, with 11 bases sitting between them. This CDR3 comprises 14 residues. Material: PBMCs. This chain joins TRBV11-2 and TRBJ1-1; a possible D gene is TRBD1 (5 bases). This TCR was recovered from a woman aged 45 to 65 in good health and CMV-seronegative. CDR3 protein: CASSSLGGNTEAFF. CDR3 in DNA: TGTGCCAGCAGCAGCCTCGGGGGGAACACTGAAGCTTTCTTT. The full variable domain, with the rest looked up from reference TRBV11-2 and TRBJ1-1, is EAGVAQSPRYKIIEKRQSVAFWCNPISGHATLYWYQQILGQGPKLLIQFQNNGVVDDSQLPKDRFSAERLKGVDSTLKIQPAKLEDSAVYLCASSSLGGNTEAFFGQGTRLTVV.